The 23 T cell receptor beta chains listed next were all sequenced from one sample in a study of a mutant IDH1 vaccine in newly diagnosed glioma. Their cognate antigens are unknown. The time point here: week 47, end of study. The investigators gave 300 ug of mutant IDH1 20-mer peptide in each vaccine dose, together with topical imiquimod. Repertoires were generated with immunoSEQ multiplex PCR, while TCRdb's copy carries only in-frame clones and drops some. The repertoire holds fewer than 95,000 clones, with over 75% as singletons. The sample in question was PBMCs, obtained from a glioma patient whose treatment included an IDH1 peptide vaccine. These receptors all come from a man in his forties or fifties with glioma.

The gene calls are TRBV9 and TRBJ2-3; 10 positions agree with TRBD2. V was clipped by 2 bases and J by 5 bases; unmatched bases: 5. The CDR3 totals 15 residues. CDR1 is SGDLS, CDR2 YYNGEE, per germline. The CDR3 DNA sequence: TGTGCCAGCAGCGTCAGCGGGGGGGCGGGAGATACGCAGTATTTT. Translation: CASSVSGGAGDTQYF.

A remark on this clone: A junction boundary mismatches the germline segment, possibly from a read error. This chain joins TRBV7-7 and TRBJ2-3; D gene unclear. There are 13 residues in the CDR3. In germline, CDR1 is SSHAT, CDR2 FNYEAQ (reference sequence). CDR3 sequence (DNA): TGTGCTAGCAGCTTCCAGGGCACAGATACGCAGTATTTT. Its translation: CASSFQGTDTQYF. Full variable domain (missing parts from reference TRBV7-7 and TRBJ2-3): GAGVSQSPRYKVTKRGQDVTLRCDPISSHATLYWYQQALGQGPEFLTYFNYEAQPDKSGLPSDRFSAERPEGSISTLTIQRTEQRDSAMYRCASSFQGTDTQYFGPGTRLTVL.

V usage is TRBV19 and J usage is TRBJ1-5, with TRBD1 matching over 7 bases. Germline-derived CDR1 and CDR2 are LNHDA and SQIVND (reference sequence). The CDR3 extends over 16 amino acids. V lost 5 bases to trimming and J lost 2 bases; unmatched junction nucleotides: 9. CDR3 DNA sequence: TGTGCCAGTAGTGCCCGACAGGGTCGGGGCAATCAGCCCCAGCATTTT. This encodes CASSARQGRGNQPQHF.

The CDR3, as DNA: TGCGCCAGCAGCCCAAGTGGGTTAGCCACTGAAGCTTTCTTT. Protein product: CASSPSGLATEAFF. This chain links TRBV5-1 with TRBJ1-1, with D unclear. The V end lost 4 bases, the J end lost 4 bases, and 14 bases lay between the germline ends. Germline CDR1 SGHRS, CDR2 YFSETQ. CDR3 length: 14 residues.

The chain is built from TRBV18 and TRBJ2-7; no clear D. The germline CDR1 and CDR2 sequences are KGHSH and LQKENI. V lost 2 bases, J lost 2 bases, and 16 bases lay in between. The CDR3 runs 16 residues. CDR3 coding DNA: TGTGCCAGCTCACCAAGCAGACAACGCGGAACCTACGAGCAGTACTTC. This sequence encodes CASSPSRQRGTYEQYF. Drawing the rest from reference TRBV18 and TRBJ2-7, the complete variable domain is NAGVMQNPRHLVRRRGQEARLRCSPMKGHSHVYWYRQLPEEGLKFMVYLQKENIIDESGMPKERFSAEFPKEGPSILRIQQVVRGDSAAYFCASSPSRQRGTYEQYFGPGTRLTVT.

The rearrangement joins TRBV7-2 to TRBJ1-2, with D possibly TRBD1 on 5 matching bases. This CDR3 region has 13 residues. Looked up from germline, CDR1 is SGHTA and CDR2 is FQGNSA. The V gene lost 3 bases and the J gene lost 4 bases, with 9 bases spanning the gap. The CDR3, as DNA: TGTGCCAGCAGCTTCGGACAAAGCTATGGCTACACCTTC. Residues: CASSFGQSYGYTF.

This clone was picked up a small number of times. The chain combines TRBV7-2 with TRBJ1-1; D not certain. Germline CDR1 is SGHTA and CDR2 is FQGNSA. CDR3 length: 16 residues. The ends were cut back, 5 bases at V and 1 base at J, with 17 bases in the middle. DNA for the CDR3: TGTGCCAGCAGCCAAATCGGGAGGTGGAGGAACACTGAAGCTTTCTTT. This translates into CASSQIGRWRNTEAFF.

The chain carries TRBV28 and TRBJ1-2, with D unclear. From germline, CDR1 is MDHEN and CDR2 SYDVKM. This CDR3 is built from 13 residues. Trimming removed 3 bases at V and 8 bases at J, with 13 bases between. This CDR3 reads CASSLTDMEGYTF. In nucleotides, the CDR3 is TGTGCCAGCAGTTTGACGGATATGGAAGGCTACACCTTC.

The rearrangement joins TRBV6-4 to TRBJ2-2; TRBD2 matches 8 bases. This CDR3 comprises 15 residues. Germline lookup yields CDR1 MRHNA and CDR2 SNTAGT. With 8 bases clipped from V and 4 bases from J, the junction kept 9 bases outside the gene matches. The CDR3 region is CASQPEAGVTGELFF. CDR3 in DNA: TGTGCCAGCCAGCCCGAAGCGGGAGTCACCGGGGAGCTGTTTTTT.

The chain joins TRBV28 to TRBJ1-4; 7 bases are shared with TRBD1. Germline CDR1 and CDR2: MDHEN and SYDVKM. The CDR3 totals 17 residues. V shed 4 bases, J shed 8 bases, and the junction held 16 bases outside the gene matches. CDR3 in amino acids: CASSSRDRLISGEKLFF. CDR3 nucleotides: TGTGCCAGCAGTTCCCGGGACAGACTAATTTCGGGAGAAAAACTGTTTTTT.

The chain couples TRBV18 to TRBJ2-2; D is uncertain. This CDR3 is built from 17 residues. The V and J ends lost 1 base and 1 base respectively, with 13 bases between them. Germline values: CDR1 KGHSH, CDR2 LQKENI. CDR3 in amino acids: CASSPLGSRLNTGELFF. The CDR3 region has the DNA TGTGCCAGCTCACCACTGGGCTCGAGACTGAACACCGGGGAGCTGTTTTTT.

This clone was detected only once. The chain carries TRBV19 and TRBJ2-1; TRBD1 matches at 7 bases. This CDR3 is built from 14 residues. The germline V gene encodes CDR1 LNHDA and CDR2 SQIVND (reference sequence). V shed 5 bases and J 7 bases; nucleotides not matched to a gene: 8. The CDR3 region has the DNA TGTGCCAGTAGTTCCTGGGGACAGAGAAATGAGCAGTTCTTC. This sequence encodes CASSSWGQRNEQFF.

This chain uses TRBV7-9 with TRBJ2-2; possibly TRBD1 for D (7 bases). V gave up 3 bases and J gave up 5 bases, with 13 bases separating them. The CDR3 consists of 15 residues. Germline V lookup: CDR1 SEHNR, CDR2 FQNEAQ (reference sequence). The CDR3 spells CASSFAGQLTGELFF. The CDR3 nucleotides are TGTGCCAGCAGCTTCGCGGGACAGCTAACCGGGGAGCTGTTTTTT.

This chain joins TRBV7-6 and TRBJ2-1; TRBD2 might be the D (6 bases). The CDR3 has 14 residues. V gave up 3 bases and J gave up 5 bases, with 11 bases separating them. Germline V lookup: CDR1 SGHVS, CDR2 FNYEAQ. The CDR3 here is CASSLWRDHNEQFF. The CDR3 DNA follows: TGTGCCAGCAGCTTGTGGCGGGACCACAATGAGCAGTTCTTC.

In this sample, this clone turned up a few times. The chain couples TRBV5-6 to TRBJ2-7; D gene uncertain. This CDR3 region has 19 residues. The germline V and J ends were trimmed by 1 base and 0 bases, with 23 bases remaining between them. Germline V gives CDR1 SGHDT, CDR2 YYEEEE. This CDR3 reads CASSLIPSPGRKTSYEQYF. CDR3 in DNA: TGTGCCAGCAGCTTGATACCGTCCCCCGGCAGGAAAACCTCCTACGAGCAGTACTTC.

The chain links TRBV6-6 to TRBJ1-5; perhaps TRBD1 as D (5 bases). Trimming stripped 7 bases from V and 2 bases from J, with 15 bases between. This CDR3 is 15 amino acids long. Germline V lookup: CDR1 MNHNY, CDR2 SVGAGI (reference sequence). This CDR3 reads CASTLGGRGNQPQHF. The CDR3 coding sequence is TGTGCCAGCACCCTTGGGGGTAGGGGCAATCAGCCCCAGCATTTT.

V usage is TRBV27 and J usage is TRBJ2-5; D uncertain. V gave up 5 bases and J gave up 5 bases, with 12 bases separating them. Germline V lookup: CDR1 MNHEY, CDR2 SMNVEV (reference sequence). The CDR3 extends over 13 amino acids. The CDR3 here is CASSPRVVETQYF. The CDR3 nucleotides are TGTGCCAGCAGTCCCCGGGTCGTGGAGACCCAGTACTTC.

This clone was recorded only once. V and J are TRBV2 and TRBJ2-3; 10 bases are a match to TRBD2. Per germline, CDR1 SNHLY and CDR2 FYNNEI. This CDR3 has 14 amino acids. V lost 9 bases, J lost 1 base, and 4 bases stayed unmatched. The CDR3 DNA is TGTGCCAGTAGACTAGCGGGTGGCACAGATACGCAGTATTTT. Amino acid sequence: CASRLAGGTDTQYF.

This sequence joins TRBV19 and TRBJ1-6; TRBD1 agrees at 8 bases. The CDR3 extends over 14 amino acids. The junction had 5 bases not matched to a gene; V was cut back by 3 bases and J by 10 bases. From germline, CDR1 is LNHDA and CDR2 SQIVND (reference sequence). The CDR3 loop reads CASSMWDRSSPLHF. CDR3 nucleotide sequence: TGTGCCAGTAGTATGTGGGACAGGAGCTCACCCCTCCACTTT.

V gene TRBV15 combines with J gene TRBJ1-2, with D possibly being TRBD1 (6 bases). Trimming stripped 0 bases from V and 4 bases from J, with 9 bases between. Germline V lookup: CDR1 LNHNV, CDR2 YYDKDF (reference sequence). CDR3 size: 14 residues. The CDR3: CATSRDRTVYGYTF. As DNA, the CDR3 is TGTGCCACCAGCAGAGACAGGACAGTCTATGGCTACACCTTC.

This clone showed up just once. V is TRBV30 and J is TRBJ2-1; 7 bases match TRBD1. The germline V gene has CDR1 GTSNPN and CDR2 SVGIG (reference sequence). J was trimmed by 4 bases and V by 6 bases; bases with no gene match: 3. The CDR3 is 12 amino acids. DNA for the CDR3: TGTGCCTGCTCAGGGGGATACAATGAGCAGTTCTTC. The encoded protein is CACSGGYNEQFF.

The chain carries TRBV5-1 and TRBJ1-6, with TRBD1 matching over 9 bases. The CDR3 runs to 15 residues. Germline V gene lookup returns CDR1 SGHRS and CDR2 YFSETQ. Germline trimming cut 4 bases from V and 5 bases from J; bases unmatched to any gene: 4. In DNA form, the CDR3 reads TGCGCCAGCAGCGTGAGGACAGGGGATAATTCACCCCTCCACTTT. This translates into CASSVRTGDNSPLHF.

This clone was detected a few times. The CDR3, as DNA: TGTGCCAGCAGTTACTTCGGGGGTTTCGGGTACGAGCAGTACTTC. Amino acids: CASSYFGGFGYEQYF. V and J are TRBV6-5 and TRBJ2-7; D perhaps matches TRBD2 (6 bases). This CDR3 has 15 amino acids. Germline V gene sequence: CDR1 MNHEY, CDR2 SVGAGI. V lost 1 base and J lost 4, with 14 bases in between.